The present entry profiles one TCR beta chain with its context. This table comes from immunoSEQ multiplex PCR, and its TCRdb copy is limited to in-frame clones, with some not included. The sample shows fewer than 75,000 clones, 88% of them seen only once. The sample is drawn from a study of OX40 agonist ivuxolimab in advanced cancers. V dropped 5 bases and J dropped 2 bases, with 12 bases sitting between them. From germline, CDR1 is MDHEN and CDR2 SYDVKM. The CDR3 totals 15 residues. The chain has TRBV28 and TRBJ2-2; D is possibly TRBD1 (5 bases). Source: CD4+ or CD8+ T cells sorted from blood, taken in a trial of the OX40 agonist ivuxolimab. The TCR originated in an adult with an advanced solid tumor such as melanoma, head and neck, liver or kidney cancer. CDR3 DNA sequence: TGTGCCAGCAGTGTAACAGGAGATAACACCGGGGAGCTGTTTTTT. Translated, it gives CASSVTGDNTGELFF. The full variable domain, in which reference TRBV28 and TRBJ2-2 provide the parts outside the CDR3, is DVKVTQSSRYLVKRTGEKVFLECVQDMDHENMFWYRQDPGLGLRLIYFSYDVKMKEKGDIPEGYSVSREKKERFSLILESASTNQTSMYLCASSVTGDNTGELFFGEGSRLTVL.